This TCR beta chain emerged from a study of memory CD4+ T cells and cytomegalovirus serostatus. The wider study: Of the healthy Belgian adults, under 10 were CMV seropositive and 20 to 30 seronegative.

The sort gate was single viable CD3+CD4+CD8-CD45RO+ cells for memory CD4+ T cells. Positive selection with CD4 microbeads enriched total CD4+ T cells. The repertoire was sequenced with immunoSEQ multiplex PCR; TCRdb's copy has only in-frame clones and lacks some. The sample lists just under 95,000 clones; about four fifths were seen once. Deletions cut 5 bases from V and 0 bases from J, with 18 bases between. The germline gives CDR1 SGHRS, CDR2 YFSETQ. CDR3 length equals 18 residues. This chain joins TRBV5-1 and TRBJ2-6; no clear D. The TCR was taken from an adult in good health and CMV-seropositive. The sequencing input was memory CD4+ T cells from blood. The chain's CDR3 is CASRSAQLYSSGANVLTF. Written as DNA, the CDR3 is TGCGCCAGCAGAAGTGCACAGTTGTATAGCTCTGGGGCCAACGTCCTGACTTTC.